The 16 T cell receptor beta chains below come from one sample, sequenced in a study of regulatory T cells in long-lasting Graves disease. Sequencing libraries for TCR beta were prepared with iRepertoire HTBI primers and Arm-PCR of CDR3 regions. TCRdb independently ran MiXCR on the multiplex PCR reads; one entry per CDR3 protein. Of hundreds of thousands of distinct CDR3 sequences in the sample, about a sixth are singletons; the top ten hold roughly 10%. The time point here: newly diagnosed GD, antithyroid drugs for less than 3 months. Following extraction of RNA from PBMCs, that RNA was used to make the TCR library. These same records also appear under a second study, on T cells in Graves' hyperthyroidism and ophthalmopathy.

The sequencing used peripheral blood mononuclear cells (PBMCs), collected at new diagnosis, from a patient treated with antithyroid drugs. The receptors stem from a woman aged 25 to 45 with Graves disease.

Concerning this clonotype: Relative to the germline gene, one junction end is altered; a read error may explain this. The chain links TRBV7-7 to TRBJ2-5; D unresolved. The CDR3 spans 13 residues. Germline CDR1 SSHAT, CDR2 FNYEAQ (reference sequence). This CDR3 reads CASSLQFGETQYF. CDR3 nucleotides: TGTGCTAGCAGCTTACAGTTTGGAGAGACCCAGTACTTC.

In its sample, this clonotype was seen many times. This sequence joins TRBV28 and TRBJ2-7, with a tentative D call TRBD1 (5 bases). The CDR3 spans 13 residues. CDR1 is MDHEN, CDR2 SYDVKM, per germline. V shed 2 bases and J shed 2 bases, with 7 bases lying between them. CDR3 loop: CASSLGHPYEQYF. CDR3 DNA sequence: TGTGCCAGCAGTTTAGGACACCCCTACGAGCAGTACTTC.

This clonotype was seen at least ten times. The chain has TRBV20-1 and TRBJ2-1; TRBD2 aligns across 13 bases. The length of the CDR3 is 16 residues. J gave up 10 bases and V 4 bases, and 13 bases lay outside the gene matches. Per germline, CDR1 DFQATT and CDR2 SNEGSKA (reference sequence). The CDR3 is CSANSGTSGTRGEQFF. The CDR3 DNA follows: TGCAGTGCTAATTCCGGGACTAGCGGGACACGGGGCGAGCAGTTCTTC.

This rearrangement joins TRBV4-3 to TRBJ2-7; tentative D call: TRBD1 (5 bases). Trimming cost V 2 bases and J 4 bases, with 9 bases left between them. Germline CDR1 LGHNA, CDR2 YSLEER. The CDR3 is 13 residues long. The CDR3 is CASSQPQGYEQYF. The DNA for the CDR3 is TGCGCCAGCAGCCAACCGCAGGGATACGAGCAGTACTTC.

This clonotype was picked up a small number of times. As DNA, the CDR3 is TGTGCCAGCAGCTCTCAGCGGGCGGGAGAGAACACCGGGGAGCTGTTTTTT. This sequence encodes CASSSQRAGENTGELFF. The chain uses TRBV9 and TRBJ2-2; TRBD2 agrees at 7 bases. This CDR3 has 17 residues. The V and J ends lost 4 bases and 1 base, in that order; junction bases with no gene match: 10. Germline assignment: CDR1 SGDLS and CDR2 YYNGEE.

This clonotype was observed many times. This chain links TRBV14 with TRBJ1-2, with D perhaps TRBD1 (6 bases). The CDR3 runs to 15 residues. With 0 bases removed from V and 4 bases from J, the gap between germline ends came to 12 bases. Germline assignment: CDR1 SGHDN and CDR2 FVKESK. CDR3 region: CASSQEDRGVYGYTF. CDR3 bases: TGTGCCAGCAGCCAAGAGGACAGAGGAGTCTATGGCTACACCTTC.

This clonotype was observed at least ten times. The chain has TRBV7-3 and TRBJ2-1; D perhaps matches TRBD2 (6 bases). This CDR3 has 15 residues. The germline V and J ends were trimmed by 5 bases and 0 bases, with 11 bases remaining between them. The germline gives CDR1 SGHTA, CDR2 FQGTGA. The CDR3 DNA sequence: TGTGCCAGCAGCACCGGAGGGAGCTCCTACAATGAGCAGTTCTTC. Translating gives CASSTGGSSYNEQFF.

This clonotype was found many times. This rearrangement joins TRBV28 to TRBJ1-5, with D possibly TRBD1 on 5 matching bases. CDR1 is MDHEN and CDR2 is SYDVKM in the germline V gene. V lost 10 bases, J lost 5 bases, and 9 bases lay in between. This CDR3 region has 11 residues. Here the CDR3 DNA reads TGTGCCACAGGGTCCGATCAGCCCCAGCATTTT. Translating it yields CATGSDQPQHF.

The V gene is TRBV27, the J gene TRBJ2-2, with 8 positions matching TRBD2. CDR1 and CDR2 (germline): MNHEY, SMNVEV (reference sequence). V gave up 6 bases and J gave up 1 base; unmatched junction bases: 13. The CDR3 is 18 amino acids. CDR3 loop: CASSSIRGTRGNTGELFF. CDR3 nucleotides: TGTGCCAGCAGCTCAATCCGCGGGACTAGAGGGAACACCGGGGAGCTGTTTTTT.

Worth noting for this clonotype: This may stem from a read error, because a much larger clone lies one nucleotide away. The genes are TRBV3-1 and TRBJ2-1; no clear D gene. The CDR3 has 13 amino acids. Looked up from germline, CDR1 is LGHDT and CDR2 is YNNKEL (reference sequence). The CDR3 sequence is CAGSQEPYNEQFF. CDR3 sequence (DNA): TGTGCCGGCAGCCAAGAACCTTACAATGAGCAGTTCTTC.

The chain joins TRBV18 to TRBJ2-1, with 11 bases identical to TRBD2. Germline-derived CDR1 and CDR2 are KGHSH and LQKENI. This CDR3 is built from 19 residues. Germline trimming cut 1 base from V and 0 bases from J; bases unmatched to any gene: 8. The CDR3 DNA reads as TGTGCCAGCTCACCACGGCCTAGCGGGAGGACTAGCTCCTACAATGAGCAGTTCTTC. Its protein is CASSPRPSGRTSSYNEQFF.

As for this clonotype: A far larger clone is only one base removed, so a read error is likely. The CDR3 spells CASPAAGDLDTGDLFF. CDR3 nucleotide sequence: TGTGCCAGCCCCGCGGCGGGAGATTTGGACACCGGGGATCTGTTTTTT. The chain employs TRBV11-3 and TRBJ2-2, with 7 bases that match TRBD2. CDR3 length equals 16 residues. Germline V lookup: CDR1 SGHNT, CDR2 YENEEA.

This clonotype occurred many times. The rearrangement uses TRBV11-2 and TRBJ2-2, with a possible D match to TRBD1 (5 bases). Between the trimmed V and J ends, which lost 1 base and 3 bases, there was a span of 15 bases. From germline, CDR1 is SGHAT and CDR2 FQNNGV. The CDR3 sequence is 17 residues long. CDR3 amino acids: CASSLGWTLSDTGELFF. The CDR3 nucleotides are TGTGCCAGCAGCTTAGGCTGGACACTTTCTGACACCGGGGAGCTGTTTTTT. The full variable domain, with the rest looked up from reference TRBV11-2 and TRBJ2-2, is EAGVAQSPRYKIIEKRQSVAFWCNPISGHATLYWYQQILGQGPKLLIQFQNNGVVDDSQLPKDRFSAERLKGVDSTLKIQPAKLEDSAVYLCASSLGWTLSDTGELFFGEGSRLTVL.

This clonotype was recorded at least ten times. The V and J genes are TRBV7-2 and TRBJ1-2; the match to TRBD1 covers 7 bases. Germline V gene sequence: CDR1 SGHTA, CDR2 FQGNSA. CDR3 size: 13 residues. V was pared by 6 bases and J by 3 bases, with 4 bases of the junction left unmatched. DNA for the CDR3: TGTGCCAGCAGACCGGGACAGCACTATGGCTACACCTTC. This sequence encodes CASRPGQHYGYTF.

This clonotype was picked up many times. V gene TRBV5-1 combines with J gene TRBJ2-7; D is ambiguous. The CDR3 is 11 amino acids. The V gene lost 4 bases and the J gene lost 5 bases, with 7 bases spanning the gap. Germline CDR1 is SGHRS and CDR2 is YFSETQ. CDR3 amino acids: CASSLAHEQYF. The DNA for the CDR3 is TGCGCCAGCAGCCTCGCACACGAGCAGTACTTC.

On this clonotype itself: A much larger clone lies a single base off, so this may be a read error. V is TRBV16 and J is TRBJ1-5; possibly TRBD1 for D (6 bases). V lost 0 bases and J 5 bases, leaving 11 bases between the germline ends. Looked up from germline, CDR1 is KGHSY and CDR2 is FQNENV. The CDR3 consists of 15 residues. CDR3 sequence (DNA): TGTGCCAGCAGCCAATCAAGCAGGGGAGATCAGCCCCAGCATTTT. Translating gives CASSQSSRGDQPQHF.